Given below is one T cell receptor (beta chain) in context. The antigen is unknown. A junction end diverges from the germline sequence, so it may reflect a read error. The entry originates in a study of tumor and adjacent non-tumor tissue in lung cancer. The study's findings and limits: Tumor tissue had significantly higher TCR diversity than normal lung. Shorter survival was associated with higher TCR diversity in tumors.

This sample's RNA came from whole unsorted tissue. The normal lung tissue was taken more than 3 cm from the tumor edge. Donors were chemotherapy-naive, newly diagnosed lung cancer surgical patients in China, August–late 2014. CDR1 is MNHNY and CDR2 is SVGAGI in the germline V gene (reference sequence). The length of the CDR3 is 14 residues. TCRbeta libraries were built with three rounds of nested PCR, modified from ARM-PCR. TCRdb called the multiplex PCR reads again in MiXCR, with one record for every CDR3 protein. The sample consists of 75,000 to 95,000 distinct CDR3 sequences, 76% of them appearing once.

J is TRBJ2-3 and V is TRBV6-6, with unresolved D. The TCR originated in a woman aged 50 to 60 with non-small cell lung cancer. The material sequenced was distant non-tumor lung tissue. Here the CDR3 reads CASTEGSTTNTHYF. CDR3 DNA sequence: TGTGCCAGCACCGAAGGCAGTACCACGAATACGCACTATTTT.